This entry lists 32 T cell receptor beta chains sequenced from one sample in a study of T-cell reconstitution after alpha-beta-depleted transplantation in children. Using unique molecular identifiers, the investigators prepared the TCRbeta library. TCRdb reprocessed the PCR reads via MiXCR and lists one record per CDR3 protein. The sample carries hundreds of thousands of distinct CDR3 sequences, approximately 15% recorded once. The material was PBMCs, mostly from graft donor cells, obtained 360 days after TCRalphabeta/CD19-depleted stem cell transplant. These receptors came from a male patient between 2 and 10 years old who had a stem cell transplant for acute lymphoblastic leukemia, so the T cells may come from the graft donor.

V usage is TRBV5-6 and J usage is TRBJ2-1; D uncertain. Trimming took 0 bases from V and 4 from J, leaving 23 bases between them. Germline V gene lookup returns CDR1 SGHDT and CDR2 YYEEEE. The CDR3 has 19 amino acids. CDR3 in DNA: TGTGCCAGCAGCTTGGACCGTAGTGAGTGGAGAAACCTTTACAATGAGCAGTTCTTC. It specifies CASSLDRSEWRNLYNEQFF.

The gene calls are TRBV15 and TRBJ1-5, with 10 bases aligning to TRBD1. The CDR3 sequence is 14 residues long. V lost 1 base, J lost 8 bases, and 2 bases stayed unmatched. The germline V gene encodes CDR1 LNHNV and CDR2 YYDKDF (reference sequence). The CDR3 DNA reads as TGTGCCACCAGCAGAGGACAGGGGGCCGAGCCCCAGCATTTT. Its translation is CATSRGQGAEPQHF.

This clonotype was recorded many times. The genes are TRBV9 and TRBJ2-2; maybe TRBD2 (6 bases). CDR3 size: 15 residues. Between the trimmed V and J ends, which lost 1 base and 0 bases, there was a span of 7 bases. Germline CDR1 reads SGDLS; CDR2 reads YYNGEE. The CDR3 region has the DNA TGTGCCAGCAGCGTACCGGGGGCGAACACCGGGGAGCTGTTTTTT. Translating it yields CASSVPGANTGELFF. Supplemented by reference TRBV9 and TRBJ2-2, the full variable domain reads DSGVTQTPKHLITATGQRVTLRCSPRSGDLSVYWYQQSLDQGLQFLIQYYNGEERAKGNILERFSAQQFPDLHSELNLSSLELGDSALYFCASSVPGANTGELFFGEGSRLTVL.

This clonotype turned up a few times. The rearrangement uses TRBV7-8 and TRBJ2-2, with 7 bases matching TRBD1. Trimming took 2 bases from V and 6 from J; bases not matched to a gene: 3. The CDR3 totals 14 residues. Germline CDR1 SGHVS, CDR2 FQNEAQ. The CDR3 DNA reads TGTGCCAGCAGCTTAACAGGGGAATCCGGGGAGCTGTTTTTT. It translates to CASSLTGESGELFF.

This clonotype was recorded at least ten times. V usage is TRBV4-2 and J usage is TRBJ2-7, with TRBD1 identical over 8 bases. CDR1 LGHNA and CDR2 YNFKEQ come from the germline V gene. The CDR3 extends over 16 amino acids. V was pared by 1 base and J by 4 bases, with 9 bases of the junction left unmatched. The CDR3 loop is CASSQGRTGPYYEQYF. Here the CDR3 DNA reads TGTGCCAGCAGCCAAGGGCGGACAGGGCCTTATTACGAGCAGTACTTC.

Only a few counts were recorded for this clonotype. The V gene is TRBV20-1, the J gene TRBJ2-7, with TRBD1 matching 9 bases. CDR1 is DFQATT and CDR2 is SNEGSKA in the germline V gene (reference sequence). J was trimmed by 4 bases and V by 6 bases; bases with no gene match: 7. This CDR3 is built from 13 residues. CDR3 DNA sequence: TGCAGTGCCACCGGGACAGGGTTGTACGAGCAGTACTTC. Translation: CSATGTGLYEQYF.

The chain employs TRBV6-2 or TRBV6-3 and TRBJ2-1; 7 bases line up with TRBD1. The CDR3 is 15 residues long. CDR1 and CDR2 from the germline V gene are MNHEY and SVGEGT. Trimming at V came to 5 bases and at J to 0 bases, leaving 4 bases not matched to a gene. CDR3 coding DNA: TGTGCCAGCAGTCAGGGACAGAGCTCCTACAATGAGCAGTTCTTC. Amino acid sequence: CASSQGQSSYNEQFF.

The table lists this clonotype with a few counts. The chain has TRBV20-1 and TRBJ2-7; 10 positions match TRBD1. Germline values: CDR1 DFQATT, CDR2 SNEGSKA (reference sequence). This CDR3 has 14 amino acids. Trimming cost V 2 bases and J 6 bases; bases outside gene matches: 7. The CDR3 sequence is CSARRQGAGPEQYF. The CDR3 region has the DNA TGCAGTGCTAGAAGACAGGGGGCAGGTCCCGAGCAGTACTTC.

The CDR3 reads CSAIADRVATEAFF. In DNA, the CDR3 is TGCAGTGCTATAGCGGACAGGGTGGCGACTGAAGCTTTCTTT. This chain uses TRBV20-1 with TRBJ1-1, with 8 bases that match TRBD1. The CDR3 extends over 14 amino acids. The ends lost 4 bases at V and 5 bases at J; junction bases unmatched: 9. Looked up from germline, CDR1 is DFQATT and CDR2 is SNEGSKA (reference sequence).

The chain employs TRBV7-9 and TRBJ1-1; D perhaps matches TRBD1 (5 bases). There are 13 residues in the CDR3. The V end lost 5 bases, the J end lost 7 bases, and 14 bases lay between the germline ends. Germline V gene data show CDR1 as SEHNR and CDR2 as FQNEAQ (reference sequence). The CDR3 DNA is TGTGCCAGCAGCCCACGTGGGACGGTTGAAGCTTTCTTT. This sequence encodes CASSPRGTVEAFF.

This clonotype was counted a few times. The genes are TRBV18 and TRBJ2-1; D gene unclear. Per the germline V gene, CDR1 is KGHSH and CDR2 is LQKENI. The CDR3 covers 13 residues. Trimming left V 2 bases short and J 8 bases short, with 10 bases between. Written as DNA, the CDR3 is TGTGCCAGCTCACCAAAAGGGTTCGATGAGCAGTTCTTC. Protein: CASSPKGFDEQFF.

This chain joins TRBV11-3 and TRBJ2-7, with D perhaps matching TRBD1 or TRBD2 (5 bases each). CDR1 and CDR2 (germline): SGHNT, YENEEA. This CDR3 has 17 residues. Trimming removed 6 bases from V and 2 bases from J, with 23 bases in between. The CDR3 bases are TGTGCCAGCAGTTCTTCCAACGGGGCTAGCAGTCCCTACGAGCAGTACTTC. Protein product: CASSSSNGASSPYEQYF.

This clonotype has more than one count but fewer than ten. The chain recombines TRBV11-3 with TRBJ2-1, with 8 bases matching TRBD1. Germline V gene sequence: CDR1 SGHNT, CDR2 YENEEA. V shed 1 base, J shed 12 bases, and the junction held 8 bases outside the gene matches. The CDR3 totals 14 residues. The CDR3, as DNA: TGTGCCAGCAGCTTAGGGACTGCAACAGGGGGGCAGTTCTTC. Translated: CASSLGTATGGQFF.

The rearrangement uses TRBV20-1 and TRBJ2-7, with a tentative D call TRBD2 (5 bases). This CDR3 spans 14 amino acids. CDR1 is DFQATT, CDR2 SNEGSKA, per germline (reference sequence). The V end lost 3 bases, the J end lost 4 bases, and 16 bases lay between the germline ends. This CDR3 is CSASSEGFIYEQYF. CDR3 DNA: TGCAGTGCTAGCTCCGAGGGATTTATTTACGAGCAGTACTTC.

V and J are TRBV11-2 and TRBJ2-7, with TRBD1 matching over 9 bases. The V segment lost 3 bases and the J segment 6 bases; nucleotides outside the gene matches: 6. Germline V lookup: CDR1 SGHAT, CDR2 FQNNGV. This CDR3 comprises 14 residues. The CDR3 spells CASSFRDRASEQYF. The DNA of the CDR3 is TGTGCCAGCAGCTTTCGGGACAGGGCGAGCGAGCAGTACTTC.

This clonotype was detected a few times. This chain links TRBV27 with TRBJ1-5; no firm D call. V lost 5 bases and J 2 bases, leaving 10 bases between the germline ends. The germline V gene encodes CDR1 MNHEY and CDR2 SMNVEV (reference sequence). This CDR3 is 14 amino acids long. CDR3 nucleotide sequence: TGTGCCAGCAGTGCCGCAGGAGGCAATCAGCCCCAGCATTTT. Translating it yields CASSAAGGNQPQHF.

This clonotype was counted only a few times. The J gene is TRBJ2-7, the V gene TRBV20-1, with 10 positions matching TRBD2. J lost 0 bases, V lost 0 bases, and 8 bases had no gene match. The CDR3 contains 17 residues. The germline CDR1 and CDR2 sequences are DFQATT and SNEGSKA (reference sequence). CDR3 in DNA: TGCAGTGCTAGAGATCCTAGCGGGGGCCTAAGCTCCTACGAGCAGTACTTC. It is translated as CSARDPSGGLSSYEQYF.

The chain employs TRBV9 and TRBJ2-1; D gene ambiguous. Germline V gene sequence: CDR1 SGDLS, CDR2 YYNGEE. The V end was cut by 0 bases, the J end by 5 bases, with 6 bases between. CDR3 length equals 13 residues. DNA of the CDR3: TGTGCCAGCAGCGTAGAAGGGAACAATGAGCAGTTCTTC. Its protein product is CASSVEGNNEQFF. The full variable domain, in which reference TRBV9 and TRBJ2-1 provide the parts outside the CDR3, is DSGVTQTPKHLITATGQRVTLRCSPRSGDLSVYWYQQSLDQGLQFLIQYYNGEERAKGNILERFSAQQFPDLHSELNLSSLELGDSALYFCASSVEGNNEQFFGPGTRLTVL.

The chain links TRBV10-3 to TRBJ1-6; D is ambiguous. There are 15 residues in the CDR3. Per the germline V gene, CDR1 is ENHRY and CDR2 is SYGVKD. With 0 bases removed from V and 16 bases from J, the gap between germline ends came to 19 bases. The CDR3 reads CAISESTDWPDPLHF. The CDR3 nucleotides are TGTGCCATCAGTGAGTCGACGGATTGGCCGGACCCTCTCCACTTT.

The genes are TRBV2 and TRBJ2-7, with a possible D match to TRBD1 (6 bases). V lost 6 bases and J lost 2, with 17 bases in between. CDR1 and CDR2 from the germline V gene are SNHLY and FYNNEI. The CDR3 loop spans 15 amino acids. The CDR3 region has the DNA TGTGCCAGCAGCCCGAGGGGGACACCCCCCTACGAGCAGTACTTC. It encodes CASSPRGTPPYEQYF.

The chain couples TRBV5-1 to TRBJ1-1; 8 positions match TRBD1. The CDR3 is 15 amino acids. The J segment lost 1 base and the V segment lost 4 bases, leaving 6 bases of the junction unmatched. Germline V gene sequence: CDR1 SGHRS, CDR2 YFSETQ. The CDR3 nucleotides are TGCGCCAGCAGCATGCCGGACAGGGCGAACACTGAAGCTTTCTTT. The encoded protein is CASSMPDRANTEAFF.

This clonotype was seen more than once but under ten times. The genes are TRBV25-1 and TRBJ2-3, with D uncertain. This CDR3 spans 12 amino acids. CDR1 MGHDK and CDR2 SYGVNS come from the germline V gene. V lost 1 base to trimming and J lost 10 bases, with 9 bases between them. CDR3 residues: CASSESQTPQYF. For the CDR3, the DNA is TGTGCCAGCAGTGAATCTCAAACTCCGCAGTATTTT. The entire variable domain, with the rest obtained from reference TRBV25-1 and TRBJ2-3, is as follows: EADIYQTPRYLVIGTGKKITLECSQTMGHDKMYWYQQDPGMELHLIHYSYGVNSTEKGDLSSESTVSRIRTEHFPLTLESARPSHTSQYLCASSESQTPQYFGPGTRLTVL.

This clonotype was observed a handful of times. The chain couples TRBV7-2 to TRBJ2-3, with 8 bases fitting TRBD2. Per germline, CDR1 SGHTA and CDR2 FQGNSA. V lost 2 bases, J lost 1 base, and 2 bases stayed unmatched. CDR3 length equals 15 residues. Here the CDR3 reads CASSLPAGGTDTQYF. Here the CDR3 DNA reads TGTGCCAGCAGCTTACCAGCGGGGGGCACAGATACGCAGTATTTT.

The rearrangement links TRBV11-2 to TRBJ2-7, with D possibly being TRBD2 (6 bases). Looked up from germline, CDR1 is SGHAT and CDR2 is FQNNGV. The CDR3 has 13 residues. V lost 3 bases and J 8 bases, leaving 14 bases between the germline ends. The CDR3, as DNA: TGTGCCAGCAGCTTGCTCCGGAGGGGAAAGCAGTACTTC. Translation: CASSLLRRGKQYF.

This clonotype appeared a few times. This chain connects TRBV29-1 to TRBJ2-3; 7 bases map to TRBD1. CDR3 size: 12 residues. J was trimmed by 4 bases and V by 3 bases; bases with no gene match: 1. CDR1 is SQVTM and CDR2 is ANQGSEA in the germline V gene. In nucleotides, the CDR3 is TGCAGCGTTGATACAGGGGCAGATACGCAGTATTTT. Encoded protein: CSVDTGADTQYF.

This chain links TRBV6-2 or TRBV6-3 with TRBJ1-5; TRBD1 aligns across 8 bases. J gave up 0 bases and V 4 bases, and 8 bases lay outside the gene matches. The CDR3 contains 17 residues. The germline CDR1 and CDR2 sequences are MNHEY and SVGEGT. The CDR3 here is CASSWTGRVYSNQPQHF. The CDR3 nucleotides are TGTGCCAGCAGTTGGACAGGGCGCGTGTATAGCAATCAGCCCCAGCATTTT.

In its sample, this clonotype was seen a few times. The genes are TRBV29-1 and TRBJ1-5; 7 bases align to TRBD1. The CDR3 consists of 13 residues. The junction had 6 bases not matched to a gene; V was cut back by 6 bases and J by 4 bases. Germline CDR1 and CDR2: SQVTM and ANQGSEA. The CDR3 DNA follows: TGCAGCGTATTGACAGGGCCTAATCAGCCCCAGCATTTT. Protein sequence: CSVLTGPNQPQHF.

A few counts support this clonotype. The CDR3 here is CASSFSSSSYEQYF. The CDR3 DNA reads TGTGCCAGCAGTTTTTCTTCCAGCTCCTACGAGCAGTACTTC. V and J are TRBV27 and TRBJ2-7, with D unresolved. The CDR3 spans 14 residues. V was trimmed by 3 bases and J by 0 bases, leaving 9 bases between them. Germline V gene lookup returns CDR1 MNHEY and CDR2 SMNVEV (reference sequence).

The chain couples TRBV4-2 to TRBJ2-2; 9 positions agree with TRBD2. The germline gives CDR1 LGHNA, CDR2 YNFKEQ. The J segment lost 5 bases and the V segment lost 6 bases, leaving 4 bases of the junction unmatched. The CDR3 totals 14 residues. The CDR3 reads CASSPGLATGELFF. CDR3 bases: TGTGCCAGCAGTCCGGGACTAGCTACCGGGGAGCTGTTTTTT.

This chain connects TRBV11-2 to TRBJ2-7, with D maybe TRBD1 (7 bases). Trimming stripped 4 bases from V and 6 bases from J, with 22 bases between. This CDR3 is built from 16 residues. CDR1 is SGHAT and CDR2 is FQNNGV in the germline V gene. The DNA for the CDR3 is TGTGCCAGCAGCTCGACCGAGTCAGGGGGGAACGTCGAGCAGTACTTC. Its protein product is CASSSTESGGNVEQYF.

This clonotype was found a few times. The J gene is TRBJ1-4, the V gene TRBV6-2 or TRBV6-3; perhaps TRBD1 as D (6 bases). Trimming shortened V by 6 bases and J by 0 bases, and 17 bases separated the two germline ends. Germline CDR1 and CDR2: MNHEY and SVGEGT. The CDR3 consists of 17 residues. The CDR3 sequence: CASRGQTFLSTNEKLFF. As DNA, the CDR3 is TGTGCCAGCAGAGGACAGACCTTCCTTTCAACTAATGAAAAACTGTTTTTT.

The chain is built from TRBV5-1 and TRBJ2-7; D uncertain. V was trimmed by 0 bases and J by 2 bases, leaving 12 bases between them. CDR1 SGHRS and CDR2 YFSETQ come from the germline V gene. This CDR3 has 15 residues. DNA of the CDR3: TGCGCCAGCAGCTTGGCCTCGGCAGGACCCTACGAGCAGTACTTC. Its protein product is CASSLASAGPYEQYF. Together with reference TRBV5-1 and TRBJ2-7, the CDR3 gives the full variable domain: KAGVTQTPRYLIKTRGQQVTLSCSPISGHRSVSWYQQTPGQGLQFLFEYFSETQRNKGNFPGRFSGRQFSNSRSEMNVSTLELGDSALYLCASSLASAGPYEQYFGPGTRLTVT.